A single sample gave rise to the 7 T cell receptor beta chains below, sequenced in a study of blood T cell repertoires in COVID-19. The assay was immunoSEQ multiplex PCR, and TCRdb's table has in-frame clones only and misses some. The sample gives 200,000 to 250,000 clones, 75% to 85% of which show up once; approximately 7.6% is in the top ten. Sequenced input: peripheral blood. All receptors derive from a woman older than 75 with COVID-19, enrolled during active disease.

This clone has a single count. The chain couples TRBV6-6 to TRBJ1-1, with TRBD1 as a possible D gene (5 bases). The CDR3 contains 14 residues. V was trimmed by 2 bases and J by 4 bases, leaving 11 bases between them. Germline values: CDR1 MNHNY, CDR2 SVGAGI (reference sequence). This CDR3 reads CASSYVSGGTEAFF. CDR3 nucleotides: TGTGCCAGCAGTTACGTGTCCGGGGGCACTGAAGCTTTCTTT.

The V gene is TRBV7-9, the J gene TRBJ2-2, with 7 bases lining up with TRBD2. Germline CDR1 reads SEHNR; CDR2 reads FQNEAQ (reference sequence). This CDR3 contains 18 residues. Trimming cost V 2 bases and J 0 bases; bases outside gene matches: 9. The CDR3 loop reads CASSLFIGRIANTGELFF. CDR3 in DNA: TGTGCCAGCAGCTTATTCATCGGGAGGATCGCGAACACCGGGGAGCTGTTTTTT.

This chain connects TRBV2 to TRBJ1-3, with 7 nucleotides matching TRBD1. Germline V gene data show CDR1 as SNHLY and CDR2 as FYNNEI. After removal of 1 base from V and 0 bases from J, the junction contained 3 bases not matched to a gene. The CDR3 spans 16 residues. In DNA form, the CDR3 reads TGTGCCAGCAGTGAAGTGAGGGGGCACTCTGGAAACACCATATATTTT. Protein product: CASSEVRGHSGNTIYF.

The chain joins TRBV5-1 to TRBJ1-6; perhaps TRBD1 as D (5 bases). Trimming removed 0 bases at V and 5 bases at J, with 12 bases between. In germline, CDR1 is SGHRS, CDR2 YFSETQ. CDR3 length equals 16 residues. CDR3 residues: CASSLDTQGNNSPLHF. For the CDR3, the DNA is TGCGCCAGCAGCTTGGACACGCAGGGAAATAATTCACCCCTCCACTTT.

The CDR3 here is CASSQARNYGYTF. CDR3 coding DNA: TGTGCCAGCAGCCAGGCCAGGAACTATGGCTACACCTTC. The V and J genes are TRBV14 and TRBJ1-2; unclear D gene. This CDR3 comprises 13 residues. Per the germline V gene, CDR1 is SGHDN and CDR2 is FVKESK. Trimming shortened V by 3 bases and J by 2 bases, and 7 bases separated the two germline ends. Together with reference TRBV14 and TRBJ1-2, the CDR3 gives the full variable domain: EAGVTQFPSHSVIEKGQTVTLRCDPISGHDNLYWYRRVMGKEIKFLLHFVKESKQDESGMPNNRFLAERTGGTYSTLKVQPAELEDSGVYFCASSQARNYGYTFGSGTRLTVV.

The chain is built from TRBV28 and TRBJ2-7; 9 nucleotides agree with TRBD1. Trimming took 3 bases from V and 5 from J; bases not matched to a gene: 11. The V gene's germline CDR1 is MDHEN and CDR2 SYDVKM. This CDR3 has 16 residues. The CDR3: CASSFLSRTGAHEQYF. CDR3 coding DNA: TGTGCCAGCAGTTTTCTCTCCCGGACAGGGGCTCACGAGCAGTACTTC.

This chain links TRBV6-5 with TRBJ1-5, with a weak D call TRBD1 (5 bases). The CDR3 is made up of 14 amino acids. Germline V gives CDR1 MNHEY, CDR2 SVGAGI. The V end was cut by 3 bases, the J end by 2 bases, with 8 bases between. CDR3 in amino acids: CASSYGARNQPQHF. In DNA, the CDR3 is TGTGCCAGCAGTTATGGGGCTCGCAATCAGCCCCAGCATTTT.